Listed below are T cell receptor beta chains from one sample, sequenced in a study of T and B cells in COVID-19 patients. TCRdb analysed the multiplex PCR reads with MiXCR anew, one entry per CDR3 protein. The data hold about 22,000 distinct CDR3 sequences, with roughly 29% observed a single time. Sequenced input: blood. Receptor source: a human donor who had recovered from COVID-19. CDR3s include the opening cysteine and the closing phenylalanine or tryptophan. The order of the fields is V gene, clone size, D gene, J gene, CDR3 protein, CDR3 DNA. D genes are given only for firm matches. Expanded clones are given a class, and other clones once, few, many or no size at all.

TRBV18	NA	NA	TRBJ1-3	CASSPQNLARTGNTIYF	TGTGCCAGCTCACCCCAAAACCTAGCGAGGACTGGAAACACCATATATTTT
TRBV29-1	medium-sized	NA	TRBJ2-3	CSLGAGLSTDTQYF	TGCAGTCTAGGGGCGGGCCTTAGCACAGATACGCAGTATTTT
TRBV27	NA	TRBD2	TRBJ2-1	CASSLRLAGEGQFF	TGTGCCAGCAGTTTGAGGCTAGCGGGAGAGGGGCAGTTCTTC
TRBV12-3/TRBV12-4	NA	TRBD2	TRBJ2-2	CASSFPLAGGNTGELFF	TGTGCCAGCAGTTTCCCCCTCGCGGGAGGAAACACCGGGGAGCTGTTTTTT
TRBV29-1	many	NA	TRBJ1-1	CSVDQWGGNTEAFF	TGCAGCGTTGATCAGTGGGGCGGGAACACTGAAGCTTTCTTT
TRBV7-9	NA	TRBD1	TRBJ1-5	CASSLGTGGGHQPQHF	TGTGCCAGCAGCTTAGGGACAGGGGGCGGGCATCAGCCCCAGCATTTT
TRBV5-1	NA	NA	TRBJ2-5	CASSLTARETQYF	TGCGCCAGCAGCTTAACAGCTCGGGAGACCCAGTACTTC
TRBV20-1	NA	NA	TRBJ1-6	CSASVGPNSPLHF	TGCAGTGCTAGCGTCGGGCCGAATTCACCCCTCCACTTT
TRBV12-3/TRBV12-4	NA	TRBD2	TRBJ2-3	CASSREGTSGGESRDTQYF	TGTGCCAGCAGCAGAGAGGGGACTAGCGGGGGGGAGTCTAGAGATACGCAGTATTTT
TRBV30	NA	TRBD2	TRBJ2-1	CACSGLAGLGGRAGEQFF	TGTGCCTGTTCGGGACTAGCGGGGCTAGGCGGGAGGGCGGGTGAGCAGTTCTTC
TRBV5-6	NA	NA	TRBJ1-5	CASNPWGGYQPQHF	TGTGCCAGCAACCCGTGGGGGGGATATCAGCCCCAGCATTTT
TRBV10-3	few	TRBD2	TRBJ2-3	CAISGQGTSGGQDTQYF	TGTGCCATCAGTGGACAAGGGACTAGCGGGGGGCAAGATACGCAGTATTTT
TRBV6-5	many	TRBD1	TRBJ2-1	CASRFPSGTGGDEQFF	TGTGCCAGCAGATTCCCCTCCGGGACAGGGGGGGATGAGCAGTTCTTC
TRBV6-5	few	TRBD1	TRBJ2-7	CASSATGGLYEQYF	TGTGCCAGCAGTGCGACAGGGGGTCTATACGAGCAGTACTTC
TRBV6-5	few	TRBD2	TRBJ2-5	CASRWGTSGRASQETQYF	TGTGCCAGCAGATGGGGGACTAGCGGGAGGGCGTCCCAAGAGACCCAGTACTTC
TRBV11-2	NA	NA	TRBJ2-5	CASSPYQETQYF	TGTGCCAGCAGCCCATACCAAGAGACCCAGTACTTC
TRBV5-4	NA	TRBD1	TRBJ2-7	CASSPGQGASYEQYF	TGTGCCAGCAGCCCAGGACAGGGGGCAAGCTACGAGCAGTACTTC
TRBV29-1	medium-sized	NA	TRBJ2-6	CSVQSGANVLTF	TGCAGCGTTCAGAGTGGGGCCAACGTCCTGACTTTC
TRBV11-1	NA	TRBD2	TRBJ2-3	CASSLVLAGGTDTQYF	TGTGCCAGCAGCTTAGTTCTTGCGGGAGGTACAGATACGCAGTATTTT
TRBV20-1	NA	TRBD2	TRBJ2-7	CSARDPRTSGSLKYF	TGCAGTGCTAGAGATCCTCGGACTAGCGGGAGTTTAAAGTACTTC
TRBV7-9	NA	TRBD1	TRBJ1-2	CASSLDPGQGAEGYTF	TGTGCCAGCAGCTTGGACCCGGGACAGGGGGCGGAGGGCTACACCTTC
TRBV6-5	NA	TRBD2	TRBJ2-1	CASNRLAGEGNEQFF	TGTGCCAGCAACCGACTAGCGGGAGAGGGCAATGAGCAGTTCTTC
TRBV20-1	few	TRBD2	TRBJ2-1	CSARLAGTSYNEQFF	TGCAGTGCTAGATTAGCCGGGACTAGTTACAATGAGCAGTTCTTC